This T cell receptor (beta chain) was obtained from a study of graft-versus-host responses after intestinal transplantation. V dropped 0 bases and J dropped 2; count of bases not matched to a gene: 13. The germline CDR1 and CDR2 sequences are MGHRA and YSYEKL. The CDR3 runs to 18 residues. Sequencing was performed with immunoSEQ multiplex PCR; in TCRdb, only in-frame clones are kept and a portion is missing. The table includes more than 90,000 clones, approximately 95% detected once. With respect to this clone: The antigen is undetermined.

The chain joins TRBV4-1 to TRBJ2-7; TRBD2 agrees at 7 bases. The sample in question was unstimulated CD8+ T cells sorted from spleen or lymph node cells, obtained before intestinal transplant. The origin of this receptor is a human donor who received an intestinal transplant. CDR3 sequence (DNA): TGCGCCAGCAGCCAAGAGAGGGAGAGCGGGATCGAGGCCTACGAGCAGTACTTC. Protein product: CASSQERESGIEAYEQYF.